These T cell receptor beta chains were read from a single sample in a study of Graves' ophthalmopathy and Graves' hyperthyroidism. TCRdb reprocessed the multiplex PCR reads with MiXCR, giving one entry per CDR3 protein. The sample contains some 410,000 distinct CDR3 sequences, around 20% of which appear only once. The sequenced sample was peripheral blood. The source of these receptors is a woman aged 18-35 years with stable Graves' hyperthyroidism. The CDR3 runs from the conserved cysteine through the conserved F or W. The order of the fields is V gene, J gene, CDR3 length, CDR3 protein.

>TRBV6-4|TRBJ2-7|14
CASSYRDREYEQYF
>TRBV6-1|TRBJ1-1|14
CASSEDRGNTEAFF
>TRBV28|TRBJ2-7|15
CASRARGRSSYEQYF
>TRBV6-2/TRBV6-3|TRBJ2-5|19
CASSYSRRPFNISWGTQYF
>TRBV6-1|TRBJ2-5|14
CASRKHSSEETQYF
>TRBV5-8|TRBJ2-5|17
CASSLAYGQGARETQYF
>TRBV12-3/TRBV12-4|TRBJ1-1|13
CASSWQGSTEAFF
>TRBV28|TRBJ1-2|14
CASSPVVGADGYTF
>TRBV4-1|TRBJ1-2|16
CASSPRRTGANYGYTF
>TRBV7-2|TRBJ1-1|15
CASSLVGLGVTEAFF
>TRBV12-3/TRBV12-4|TRBJ1-2|13
CASIRDRVRGYTF
>TRBV19|TRBJ2-5|17
CASSIRGTDRLPGTQYF
>TRBV12-3/TRBV12-4|TRBJ2-7|15
CASSLVTGTTDEQCF
>TRBV10-3|TRBJ2-7|15
CATDTGTHSSYEQYF
>TRBV4-1|TRBJ2-7|21
CASSQDLSFRSAAGGLDEQYF
>TRBV2|TRBJ2-7|12
CASNIQVYEQYF
>TRBV20-1|TRBJ2-7|16
CSALGASGGNSYEQYF
>TRBV6-1|TRBJ2-2|16
CASSGAGTENTGELFF
>TRBV4-3|TRBJ2-7|14
CASSQLVGRYEQYF
>TRBV7-3|TRBJ2-5|14
CASSLLRGSETQYF
>TRBV14|TRBJ2-5|16
CASSQGLTSVLETQYF
>TRBV12-3/TRBV12-4|TRBJ2-5|14
CASSQDREEETQYF
>TRBV20-1|TRBJ1-6|17
CSARDRWNFRINSPLHF
>TRBV28|TRBJ1-2|15
CASTLGRGGNYGYTF
>TRBV11-2|TRBJ2-2|15
CASSIQGSNTGELFF
>TRBV29-1|TRBJ1-2|13
CSTHGIANYGYTF
>TRBV16|TRBJ2-1|19
CASSQSGLAGLSSYNEQFF
>TRBV7-3|TRBJ2-6|18
CASSLWLRGGSGANVLTF
>TRBV6-5|TRBJ2-7|15
CASSYDGTRTYEQYF
>TRBV6-1|TRBJ1-1|15
CASTPWGGSGTEAFF
>TRBV28|TRBJ1-2|12
CASSISYYGYTF
>TRBV6-1|TRBJ1-5|13
CASSKGPDPPQHF
>TRBV11-2|TRBJ2-6|17
CASSLVGGMAGANVLTF
>TRBV14|TRBJ1-1|13
CASSQLYTAEAFF
>TRBV27|TRBJ1-5|15
CASRDRGIGNQPQHF
>TRBV11-2|TRBJ2-7|15
CASSFRTGEYYEQYF
>TRBV6-1|TRBJ2-7|15
CASSPDRPTIYEQYF
>TRBV11-2|TRBJ2-5|13
CASSGSVAETQYF
>TRBV10-3|TRBJ2-7|16
CAISDLPGQGIYEQYF
>TRBV20-1|NA|14
CSADTGGASYEQFF